This section outlines one T cell receptor beta chain sequence together with its context. Its antigen is as yet unknown. The method was immunoSEQ multiplex PCR; TCRdb's version includes in-frame clones alone and lacks a portion of them. The repertoire holds around 58,000 clones, with about 89% as singletons. This record comes from a study of T cell responses to AZD1222 COVID-19 vaccine. General observations from the study: Variant regions that are unmutated are reportedly the target of nearly half of spike-specific TCRs. Receipt of two AZD1222 doses was followed by a rise in Spike-specific TCR breadth and depth. Possibly, clonal diversity was underestimated; donors were largely white British and included more females.

Analyses pooled second doses at about 4 or about 12 weeks. The CDR3 covers 16 residues. Germline assignment: CDR1 SGDLS and CDR2 YYNGEE. The V end was cut by 0 bases, the J end by 0 bases, with 12 bases between. Source: peripheral blood, taken 28 days after the second AZD1222 dose. The sequence derives from an adult who received the AZD1222 COVID-19 vaccine. This rearrangement joins TRBV9 to TRBJ1-2, with a weak D call TRBD1 (5 bases). The CDR3 DNA follows: TGTGCCAGCAGCGTAGAGTACAGGCTCACTAACTATGGCTACACCTTC. It encodes CASSVEYRLTNYGYTF.